The clone carrying this T cell receptor beta chain was recorded only once. Its antigen is undetermined. All donors qualified as healthy HIV-negative adults and had experienced no recent acute infections or vaccinations. Replicate PCRs from sorted subsets contained around 190 ng DNA, which is 30,000 to 35,000 T cell genomes. This table comes from immunoSEQ multiplex PCR, and its TCRdb copy is limited to in-frame clones, with some not included. The table records about a million clones, 60% to 80% of them present only once. The data are from a study of shared clonotypes between healthy human individuals. Study results and caveats: Depth of sequencing was expected to influence donor clonotype sharing.

Trimming took 1 base from V and 1 from J; bases not matched to a gene: 9. The germline gives CDR1 KGHSH, CDR2 LQKENI. The CDR3 is 18 amino acids. The sample consisted of memory CD4+ T cells from PBMCs. Specified subset: CD45RA-negative fraction. The gene calls are TRBV18 and TRBJ2-1; 8 bases match TRBD2. The TCR comes from a man between 18 and 35 years old in good health. Some clones in this sample may be carry-over from other donors' samples. The CDR3 here is CASSPRSSGYGSYNEQFF. The CDR3 DNA reads TGTGCCAGCTCACCACGGTCTAGCGGGTATGGTTCCTACAATGAGCAGTTCTTC.